Below are 6 T cell receptor beta chains sequenced from a single sample in a study of blood T cell repertoires in COVID-19. Repertoires were generated with immunoSEQ multiplex PCR, while TCRdb's copy carries only in-frame clones and drops some. The data show around 140,000 clones, approximately 84% seen once. Sequenced input: peripheral blood. Receptor source: a woman of 80 years or more with acute or convalescent COVID-19.

CDR3 residues: CASILAGGPNTGELFF. As DNA, the CDR3 is TGTGCCAGTATACTAGCGGGGGGTCCGAACACCGGGGAGCTGTTTTTT. The chain has TRBV6-6 and TRBJ2-2; 12 nucleotides match TRBD2. The CDR3 has 16 residues. J lost 0 bases, V lost 9 bases, and 5 bases had no gene match. The germline gives CDR1 MNHNY, CDR2 SVGAGI (reference sequence).

The V and J genes are TRBV12-5 and TRBJ1-2; 8 bases are shared with TRBD1. This CDR3 comprises 18 residues. The V segment lost 1 base and the J segment 4 bases; nucleotides outside the gene matches: 14. The germline gives CDR1 LGHNT, CDR2 FRNRAP. The CDR3 spells CASGLGSTGQGISYGYTF. CDR3 DNA: TGTGCTAGTGGTTTGGGATCCACTGGACAGGGCATTTCCTATGGCTACACCTTC.

V gene TRBV11-3 combines with J gene TRBJ2-1, with 7 bases identical to TRBD2. The CDR3 is made up of 15 amino acids. CDR1 SGHNT and CDR2 YENEEA come from the germline V gene. Trimming cost V 5 bases and J 2 bases; bases outside gene matches: 6. The CDR3 region has the DNA TGTGCCAGCAGCCTCGGGGAGGGGACCTACAATGAGCAGTTCTTC. As protein: CASSLGEGTYNEQFF.

The chain joins TRBV29-1 to TRBJ2-2; the match to TRBD2 covers 7 bases. The CDR3 totals 12 residues. Germline V CDR1 and CDR2: SQVTM, ANQGSEA. Trimming removed 6 bases from V and 5 bases from J; junction bases left unmatched: 3. The CDR3 loop reads CSVVGRTGELFF. The CDR3 region has the DNA TGCAGCGTCGTCGGGAGGACCGGGGAGCTGTTTTTT.

The gene calls are TRBV7-2 and TRBJ1-1; 8 bases align to TRBD1. This CDR3 has 14 amino acids. Germline trimming cut 6 bases from V and 10 bases from J; bases unmatched to any gene: 13. Germline V CDR1 and CDR2: SGHTA, FQGNSA. The CDR3 sequence is CASREAGTGFGAFF. The DNA of the CDR3 is TGTGCCAGCAGGGAAGCCGGGACAGGTTTTGGAGCTTTCTTT.

CDR3 loop: CASSTYRANYGYTF. The CDR3, as DNA: TGTGCCAGTAGTACCTACAGGGCGAACTATGGCTACACCTTC. The V and J genes are TRBV19 and TRBJ1-2; tentative D call: TRBD1 (6 bases). This CDR3 spans 14 amino acids. CDR1 is LNHDA, CDR2 SQIVND, per germline (reference sequence). The ends were cut back, 4 bases at V and 2 bases at J, with 11 bases in the middle. Supplemented by reference TRBV19 and TRBJ1-2, the full variable domain reads DGGITQSPKYLFRKEGQNVTLSCEQNLNHDAMYWYRQDPGQGLRLIYYSQIVNDFQKGDIAEGYSVSREKKESFPLTVTSAQKNPTAFYLCASSTYRANYGYTFGSGTRLTVV.